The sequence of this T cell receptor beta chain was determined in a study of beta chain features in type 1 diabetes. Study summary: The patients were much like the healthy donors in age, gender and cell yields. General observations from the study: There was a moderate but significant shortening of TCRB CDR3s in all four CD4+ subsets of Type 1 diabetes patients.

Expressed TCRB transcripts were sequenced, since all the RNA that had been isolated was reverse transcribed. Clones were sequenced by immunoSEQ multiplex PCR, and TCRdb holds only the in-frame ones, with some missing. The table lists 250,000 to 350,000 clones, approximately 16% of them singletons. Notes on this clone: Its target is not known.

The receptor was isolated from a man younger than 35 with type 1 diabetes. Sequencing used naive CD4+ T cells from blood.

CDR3: CASRLAGGPADTQYF. The CDR3, as DNA: TGTGCCAGCAGACTAGCGGGAGGGCCCGCAGATACGCAGTATTTT. The rearrangement uses TRBV2 and TRBJ2-3; 13 bases match TRBD2. The CDR3 extends over 15 amino acids. From germline, CDR1 is SNHLY and CDR2 FYNNEI. V lost 6 bases, J lost 4 bases, and 4 bases stayed unmatched.